This T cell receptor (beta chain) was observed in a study of shared clonotypes between healthy human individuals. Turning to the study itself: Researchers drew samples from two women and a few men aged 18 to 49. Findings of the study overall: Sequencing of the sorted subsets was shown by rarefaction to be incomplete despite large depth. Naive subsets generally exceeded memory subsets in estimated richness.

V lost 6 bases, J lost 2 bases, and 14 bases lay in between. The V gene's germline CDR1 is WSHSY and CDR2 SAAADI. There are 15 residues in the CDR3. A word on this clone: Its antigen is as yet unknown.

Naive CD8 cells lacked CD45RO and underwent positive selection for CCR7, leaving out terminally differentiated effector memory CD45RA+ cells. For every subset, genomic DNA was evenly distributed across several immunoSEQ plates. Sequencing used immunoSEQ multiplex PCR; TCRdb keeps in-frame clones, though not all of them. Of some 2,000,000 clones in the sample, about 95% were seen once. The rearrangement uses TRBV10-2 and TRBJ2-1, with D unclear. This sequence originates from a man younger than 35 in good health. The sample consisted of naive CD8+ T cells sorted from blood. This CDR3 is CASSLVGIAYNEQFF. In DNA form, the CDR3 reads TGCGCCAGCAGCCTGGTAGGGATAGCCTACAATGAGCAGTTCTTC.